The rows below give T cell receptor beta chains drawn from one sample of a study of shared T cell receptors in the human thymus. The method was immunoSEQ multiplex PCR; TCRdb's version includes in-frame clones alone and lacks a portion of them. The sample has about 610,000 clones, 88% seen once. These data also featured in a second study, about human thymus T cells.

Specimen: thymocytes. The receptors derive from a boy less than two years old with a congenital heart defect. Both conserved end residues are part of each CDR3. Fields, in order: CDR3 DNA, CDR3 protein, clone size, V gene, D gene, J gene. The D gene is left open where the match is weak. Some rows mark clone size as missing; the rest say once, few, many or name a class of expanded clone.

CDR3nt: TGTGCCAGCAGCTTATCCAGGGCGGCGGACTATGGCTACACCTTC
CDR3aa: CASSLSRAADYGYTF
abundance: .
v_gene: TRBV7-9
d_gene: .
j_gene: TRBJ1-2

CDR3nt: TGTGCCAGCACCCGCCCGGGGTACTCCTACGAGCAGTACTTC
CDR3aa: CASTRPGYSYEQYF
abundance: .
v_gene: TRBV11-2
d_gene: .
j_gene: TRBJ2-7

CDR3nt: TGTGCCAGCAGCCCCCCGGGGACCTACAATGAGCAGTTCTTC
CDR3aa: CASSPPGTYNEQFF
abundance: .
v_gene: TRBV4-2
d_gene: .
j_gene: TRBJ2-1

CDR3nt: TGTGCCAGCAGCGTAGGGGCCCTAGCCAAAAACATTCAGTACTTC
CDR3aa: CASSVGALAKNIQYF
abundance: .
v_gene: TRBV9
d_gene: .
j_gene: TRBJ2-4

CDR3nt: TGTGCCAGCAGCAACCCTGGGGAAGGGGCCTACAATGAGCAGTTCTTC
CDR3aa: CASSNPGEGAYNEQFF
abundance: .
v_gene: TRBV21-1
d_gene: .
j_gene: TRBJ2-1

CDR3nt: TGTGCCAGCAGCCAAGCCAGGGTCGATAGCTCCTACAATGAGCAGTTCTTC
CDR3aa: CASSQARVDSSYNEQFF
abundance: .
v_gene: TRBV4-2
d_gene: .
j_gene: TRBJ2-1

CDR3nt: TGTGCCAGCAGCTTGGCCCGGGGGGGCGACGAGGACTATGGCTACACCTTC
CDR3aa: CASSLARGGDEDYGYTF
abundance: once
v_gene: TRBV4-2
d_gene: .
j_gene: TRBJ1-2

CDR3nt: TGCAGCGTTGTCCCGGGACAGGGGAACTACGAGCAGTACTTC
CDR3aa: CSVVPGQGNYEQYF
abundance: .
v_gene: TRBV29-1
d_gene: TRBD1
j_gene: TRBJ2-7

CDR3nt: TGTGCCAGCAGCTTAGGCCCAGGGGGCGGGAAAAAACTGTTTTTT
CDR3aa: CASSLGPGGGKKLFF
abundance: .
v_gene: TRBV7-9
d_gene: TRBD1
j_gene: TRBJ1-4

CDR3nt: TGTGCCAGCAGCCCTATCGGGACTACGAATGAGCAGTTCTTC
CDR3aa: CASSPIGTTNEQFF
abundance: .
v_gene: TRBV7-3
d_gene: TRBD2
j_gene: TRBJ2-1

CDR3nt: TGTGCCAGCAGTCCGGACAGATTGAACACTGAAGCTTTCTTT
CDR3aa: CASSPDRLNTEAFF
abundance: .
v_gene: TRBV27
d_gene: .
j_gene: TRBJ1-1

CDR3nt: TGTGCCAGCAGCTTAGTTTCAGGTCGGCCCATTCCCACAGATACGCAGTATTTT
CDR3aa: CASSLVSGRPIPTDTQYF
abundance: .
v_gene: TRBV7-2
d_gene: .
j_gene: TRBJ2-3

CDR3nt: TGTGCCAGCAGCCGTTCAATTTTGGGGCCCTGGGGCGGCCCCCGGGAGTTTGCAGATACGCAGTATTTT
CDR3aa: CASSRSILGPWGGPREFADTQYF
abundance: .
v_gene: TRBV14
d_gene: .
j_gene: TRBJ2-3

CDR3nt: TGTGCCACCAGCAGAGAAGACCGCCCGGAGGAGGAGCAGTTCTTC
CDR3aa: CATSREDRPEEEQFF
abundance: .
v_gene: TRBV15
d_gene: .
j_gene: TRBJ2-1

CDR3nt: TGCGCCAGCAGTGCGACCCAAGCAGGGAGGAAGGGTGAAGCTTTCTTT
CDR3aa: CASSATQAGRKGEAFF
abundance: .
v_gene: TRBV10-1
d_gene: .
j_gene: TRBJ1-1

CDR3nt: TGTGCCAGCAGCGCGGAGACGGGAGGGCGGGAGCAGTACTTC
CDR3aa: CASSAETGGREQYF
abundance: .
v_gene: TRBV9
d_gene: TRBD2
j_gene: TRBJ2-7

CDR3nt: TGTGCCAGCAGTTCAGGGTACGAGCAGTACTTC
CDR3aa: CASSSGYEQYF
abundance: .
v_gene: TRBV5-4
d_gene: .
j_gene: TRBJ2-7

CDR3nt: TGTGCCAGCAGTATTAGCGGGAGGACGGAGAACACCGGGGAGCTGTTTTTT
CDR3aa: CASSISGRTENTGELFF
abundance: .
v_gene: TRBV25-1
d_gene: TRBD2
j_gene: TRBJ2-2

CDR3nt: TGTGCCAGCAGCGGGGAGGAGGAAGCGGGAGGGAGCACAGATACGCAGTATTTT
CDR3aa: CASSGEEEAGGSTDTQYF
abundance: .
v_gene: TRBV9
d_gene: TRBD2
j_gene: TRBJ2-3

CDR3nt: TGTGCCAGCAGCTTAGAAGGACTAGCGGGGTACAATGAGCAGTTCTTC
CDR3aa: CASSLEGLAGYNEQFF
abundance: .
v_gene: TRBV11-2
d_gene: TRBD2
j_gene: TRBJ2-1

CDR3nt: TGCAGCGTTGGGCTGGGACTAGCCAACTACAATGAGCAGTTCTTC
CDR3aa: CSVGLGLANYNEQFF
abundance: .
v_gene: TRBV29-1
d_gene: TRBD2
j_gene: TRBJ2-1

CDR3nt: TGTGCCAGCAGCCTAAGTAGGGGAACTGAAGCTTTCTTT
CDR3aa: CASSLSRGTEAFF
abundance: .
v_gene: TRBV6-5
d_gene: .
j_gene: TRBJ1-1